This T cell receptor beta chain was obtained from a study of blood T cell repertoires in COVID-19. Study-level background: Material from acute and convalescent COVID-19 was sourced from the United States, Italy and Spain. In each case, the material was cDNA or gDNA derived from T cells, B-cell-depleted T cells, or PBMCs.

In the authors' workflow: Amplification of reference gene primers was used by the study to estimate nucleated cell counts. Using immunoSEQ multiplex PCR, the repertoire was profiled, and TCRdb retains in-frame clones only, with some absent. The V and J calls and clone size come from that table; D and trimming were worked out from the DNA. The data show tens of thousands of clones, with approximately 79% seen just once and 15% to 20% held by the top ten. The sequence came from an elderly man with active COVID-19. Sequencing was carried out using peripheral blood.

As DNA, the CDR3 is TGTGCCAGCAGCCGCCAGGGTGGCTACACCTTC. Its translation: CASSRQGGYTF. The rearrangement links TRBV7-9 to TRBJ1-2; TRBD1 is a possible D gene (5 bases). Trimming removed 5 bases at V and 7 bases at J, with 8 bases between. Germline V gives CDR1 SEHNR, CDR2 FQNEAQ (reference sequence). The CDR3 length is 11 residues.